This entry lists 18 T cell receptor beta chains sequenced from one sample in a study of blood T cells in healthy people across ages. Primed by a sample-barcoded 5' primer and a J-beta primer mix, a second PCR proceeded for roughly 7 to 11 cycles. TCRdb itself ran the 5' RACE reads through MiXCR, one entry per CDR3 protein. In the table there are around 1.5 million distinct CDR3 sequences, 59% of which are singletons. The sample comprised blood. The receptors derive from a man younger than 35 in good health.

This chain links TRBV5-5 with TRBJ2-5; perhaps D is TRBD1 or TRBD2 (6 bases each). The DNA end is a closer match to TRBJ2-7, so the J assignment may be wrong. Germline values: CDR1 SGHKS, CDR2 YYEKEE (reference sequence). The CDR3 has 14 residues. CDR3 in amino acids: CASSLYGGQDEQYF. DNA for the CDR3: TGTGCCAGCAGCTTATATGGGGGGCAGGACGAGCAGTACTTC.

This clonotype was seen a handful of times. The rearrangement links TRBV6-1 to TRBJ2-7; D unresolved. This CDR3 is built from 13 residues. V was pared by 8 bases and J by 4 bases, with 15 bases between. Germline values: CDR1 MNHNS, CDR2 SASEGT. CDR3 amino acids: CASSWSTSYEQYF. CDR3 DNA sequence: TGTGCCAGCTCTTGGAGCACATCTTACGAGCAGTACTTC.

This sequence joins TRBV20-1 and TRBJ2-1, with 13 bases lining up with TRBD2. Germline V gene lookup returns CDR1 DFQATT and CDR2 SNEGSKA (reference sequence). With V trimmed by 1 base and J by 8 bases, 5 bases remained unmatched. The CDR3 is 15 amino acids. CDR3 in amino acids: CSARGLAGGSDEQFF. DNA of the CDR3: TGCAGTGCTAGAGGACTAGCGGGGGGATCCGATGAGCAGTTCTTC.

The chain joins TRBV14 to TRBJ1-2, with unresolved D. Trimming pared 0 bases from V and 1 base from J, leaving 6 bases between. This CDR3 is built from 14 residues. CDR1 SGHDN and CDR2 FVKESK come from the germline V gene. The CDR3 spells CASSQDFRNYGYTF. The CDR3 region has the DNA TGTGCCAGCAGCCAAGATTTCCGTAACTATGGCTACACCTTC. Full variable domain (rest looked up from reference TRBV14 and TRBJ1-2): EAGVTQFPSHSVIEKGQTVTLRCDPISGHDNLYWYRRVMGKEIKFLLHFVKESKQDESGMPNNRFLAERTGGTYSTLKVQPAELEDSGVYFCASSQDFRNYGYTFGSGTRLTVV.

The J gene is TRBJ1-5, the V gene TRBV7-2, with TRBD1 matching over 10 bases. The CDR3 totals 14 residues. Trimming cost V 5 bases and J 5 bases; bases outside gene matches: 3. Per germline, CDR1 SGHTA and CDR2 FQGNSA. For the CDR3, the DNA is TGTGCCAGCAGCACGGACAGGGGGTATCAGCCCCAGCATTTT. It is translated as CASSTDRGYQPQHF.

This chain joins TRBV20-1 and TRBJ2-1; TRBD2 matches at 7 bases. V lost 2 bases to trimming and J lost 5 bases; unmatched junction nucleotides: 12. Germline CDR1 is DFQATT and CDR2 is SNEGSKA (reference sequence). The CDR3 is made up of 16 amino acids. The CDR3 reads CSARPSGEPGNNEQFF. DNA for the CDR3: TGCAGTGCTAGACCCAGCGGGGAGCCTGGGAACAATGAGCAGTTCTTC.

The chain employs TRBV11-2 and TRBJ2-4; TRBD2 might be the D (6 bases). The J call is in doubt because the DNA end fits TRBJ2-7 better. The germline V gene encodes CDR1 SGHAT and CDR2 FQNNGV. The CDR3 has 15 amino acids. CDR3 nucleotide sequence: TGTGCCAGCAGCTCCCTCTTTAGCGGAGCCTACGAGCAGTACTTC. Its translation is CASSSLFSGAYEQYF.

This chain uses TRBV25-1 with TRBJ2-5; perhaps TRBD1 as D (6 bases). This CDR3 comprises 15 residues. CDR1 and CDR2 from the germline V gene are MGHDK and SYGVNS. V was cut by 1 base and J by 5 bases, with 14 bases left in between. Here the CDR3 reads CASSESIRGRETQYF. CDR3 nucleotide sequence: TGTGCCAGCAGTGAATCTATCAGGGGCCGGGAGACCCAGTACTTC.

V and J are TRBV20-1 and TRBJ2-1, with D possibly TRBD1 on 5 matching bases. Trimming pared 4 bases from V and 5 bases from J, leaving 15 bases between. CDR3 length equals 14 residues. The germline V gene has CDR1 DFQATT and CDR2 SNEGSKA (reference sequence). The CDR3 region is CSAKGALYNNEQFF. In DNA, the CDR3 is TGCAGTGCTAAAGGGGCCCTCTACAACAATGAGCAGTTCTTC.

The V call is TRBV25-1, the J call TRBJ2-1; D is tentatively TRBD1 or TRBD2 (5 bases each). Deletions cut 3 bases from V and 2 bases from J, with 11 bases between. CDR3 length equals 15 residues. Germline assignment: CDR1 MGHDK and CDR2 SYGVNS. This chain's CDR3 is CASSDQGATYNEQFF. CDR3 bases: TGTGCCAGCAGTGATCAGGGAGCGACCTACAATGAGCAGTTCTTC.

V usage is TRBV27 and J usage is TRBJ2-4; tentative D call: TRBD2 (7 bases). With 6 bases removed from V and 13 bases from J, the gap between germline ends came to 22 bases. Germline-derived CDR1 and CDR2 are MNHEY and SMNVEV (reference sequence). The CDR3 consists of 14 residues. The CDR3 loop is CASRAQGGPYVQYF. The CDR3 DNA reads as TGTGCCAGCAGGGCACAGGGAGGGCCCTACGTGCAGTACTTC.

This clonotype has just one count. CDR3 DNA sequence: TGTGCCATCAGTGACCCCACTATCGGCGTCGATGAGCAGTTCTTC. It specifies CAISDPTIGVDEQFF. The V call is TRBV10-3, the J call TRBJ2-1, with D uncertain. Germline values: CDR1 ENHRY, CDR2 SYGVKD. This CDR3 has 15 residues. V was clipped by 3 bases and J by 8 bases, with 17 bases between them.

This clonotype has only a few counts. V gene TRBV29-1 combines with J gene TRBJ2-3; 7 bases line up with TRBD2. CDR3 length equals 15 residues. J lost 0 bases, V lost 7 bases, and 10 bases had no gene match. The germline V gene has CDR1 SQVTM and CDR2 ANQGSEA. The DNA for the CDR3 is TGCAGCGCATCCGGGGAGGGCCCTAGCACAGATACGCAGTATTTT. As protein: CSASGEGPSTDTQYF.

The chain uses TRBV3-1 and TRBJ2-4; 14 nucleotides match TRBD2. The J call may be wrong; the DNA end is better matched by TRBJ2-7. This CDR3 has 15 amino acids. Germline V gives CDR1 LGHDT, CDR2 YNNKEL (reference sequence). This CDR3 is CASSHPGLAGAEQYF. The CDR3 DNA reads TGTGCCAGCAGCCACCCGGGACTAGCGGGAGCCGAGCAGTACTTC.

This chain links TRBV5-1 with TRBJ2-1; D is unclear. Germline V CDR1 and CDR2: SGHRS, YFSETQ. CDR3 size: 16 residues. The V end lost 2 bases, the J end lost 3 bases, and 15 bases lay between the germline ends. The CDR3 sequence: CASSLGRLIVYNEQFF. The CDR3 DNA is TGCGCCAGCAGCTTAGGCAGGCTAATTGTCTACAATGAGCAGTTCTTC.

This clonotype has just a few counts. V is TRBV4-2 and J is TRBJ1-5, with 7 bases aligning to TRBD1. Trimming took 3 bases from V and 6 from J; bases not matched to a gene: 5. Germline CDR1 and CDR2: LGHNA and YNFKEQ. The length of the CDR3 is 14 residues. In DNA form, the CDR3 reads TGTGCCAGCAGCCAGGGGGACAGCCCTCAGCCCCAGCATTTT. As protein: CASSQGDSPQPQHF.

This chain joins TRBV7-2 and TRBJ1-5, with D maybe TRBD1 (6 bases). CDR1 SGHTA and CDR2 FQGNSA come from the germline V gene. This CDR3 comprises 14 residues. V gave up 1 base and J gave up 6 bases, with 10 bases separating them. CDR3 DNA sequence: TGTGCCAGCAGCTTAGGGCAGGGGTTTCAGCCCCAGCATTTT. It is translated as CASSLGQGFQPQHF.

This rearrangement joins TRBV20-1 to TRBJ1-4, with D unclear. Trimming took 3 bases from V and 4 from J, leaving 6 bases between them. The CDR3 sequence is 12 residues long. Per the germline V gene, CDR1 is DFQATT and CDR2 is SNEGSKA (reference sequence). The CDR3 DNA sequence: TGCAGTGCTAGTAGAGATAATGAAAAACTGTTTTTT. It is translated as CSASRDNEKLFF.